What follows describes a single T cell receptor beta chain. The antigen remains unidentified. The data were obtained in a study of spatial heterogeneity in lung cancer. Whole-study context: Where available, sequencing covered follow-up PBMC samples, taken at a median of about two years after resection. Findings and limits, study-wide: Ubiquitous expanded tumor TCRs surfaced in blood more at resection than they did at follow-up.

Regarding time point: blood at routine non-recurrence follow-up after resection. Sequencing was performed on whole RNA extracted from tumor and nontumor lung tissue, or from frozen PBMC, and the material was left unsorted. Germline CDR1 is SEHNR and CDR2 is FQNEAQ (reference sequence). The CDR3 totals 15 residues. V dropped 5 bases and J dropped 5; count of bases not matched to a gene: 6. One entry per CDR3 protein, called by TCRdb with MiXCR from the 5' RACE reads. The data contain over 85,000 distinct CDR3 sequences, approximately 19% of them seen just once; the ten biggest clones take up 21%. This receptor was obtained from a male donor with early-stage non-small cell lung cancer. The V and J genes are TRBV7-9 and TRBJ2-2; 9 bases fit TRBD1. The sample was PBMCs, taken at follow-up. The chain's CDR3 is CASSPGTGLTGELFF. In DNA form, the CDR3 reads TGTGCCAGCAGCCCAGGGACAGGGCTTACCGGGGAGCTGTTTTTT.